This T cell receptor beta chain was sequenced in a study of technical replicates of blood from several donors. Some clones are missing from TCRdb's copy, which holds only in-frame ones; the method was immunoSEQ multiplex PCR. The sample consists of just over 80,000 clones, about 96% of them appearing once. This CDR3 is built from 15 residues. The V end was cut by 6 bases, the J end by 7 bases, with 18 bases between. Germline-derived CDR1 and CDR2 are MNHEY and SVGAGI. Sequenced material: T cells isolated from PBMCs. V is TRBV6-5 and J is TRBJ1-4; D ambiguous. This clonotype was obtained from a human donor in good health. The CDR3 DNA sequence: TGTGCCAGCAGCGAAAAGGAATCCAGAGGTGAAAAACTGTTTTTT. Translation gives CASSEKESRGEKLFF.